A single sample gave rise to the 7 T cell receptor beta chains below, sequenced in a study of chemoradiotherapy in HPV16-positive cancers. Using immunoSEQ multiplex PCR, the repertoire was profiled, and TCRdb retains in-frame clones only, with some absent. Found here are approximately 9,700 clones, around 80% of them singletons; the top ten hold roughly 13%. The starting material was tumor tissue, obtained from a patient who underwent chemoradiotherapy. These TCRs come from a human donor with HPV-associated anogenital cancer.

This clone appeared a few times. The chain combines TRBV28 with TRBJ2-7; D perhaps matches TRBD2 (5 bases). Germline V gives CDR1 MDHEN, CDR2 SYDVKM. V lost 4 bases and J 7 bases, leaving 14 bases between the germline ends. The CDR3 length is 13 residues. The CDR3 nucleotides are TGTGCCAGCAGTTCCCTGGGGAGAGGAGAGCAGTACTTC. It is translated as CASSSLGRGEQYF.

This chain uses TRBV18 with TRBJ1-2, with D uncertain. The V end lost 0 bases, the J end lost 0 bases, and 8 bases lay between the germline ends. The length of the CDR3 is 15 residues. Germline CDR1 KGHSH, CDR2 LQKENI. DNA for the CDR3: TGTGCCAGCTCACCACCCCGCGGAGCTAACTATGGCTACACCTTC. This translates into CASSPPRGANYGYTF. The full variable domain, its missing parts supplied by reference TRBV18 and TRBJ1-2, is NAGVMQNPRHLVRRRGQEARLRCSPMKGHSHVYWYRQLPEEGLKFMVYLQKENIIDESGMPKERFSAEFPKEGPSILRIQQVVRGDSAAYFCASSPPRGANYGYTFGSGTRLTVV.

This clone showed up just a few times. CDR3 amino acids: CASSQGEIAGYTF. For the CDR3, the DNA is TGCGCCAGCAGCCAGGGGGAAATCGCAGGCTACACCTTC. This chain connects TRBV4-1 to TRBJ1-2; weak D call: TRBD1 (5 bases). Trimming pared 3 bases from V and 8 bases from J, leaving 13 bases between. The CDR3 contains 13 residues. The V gene's germline CDR1 is MGHRA and CDR2 YSYEKL.

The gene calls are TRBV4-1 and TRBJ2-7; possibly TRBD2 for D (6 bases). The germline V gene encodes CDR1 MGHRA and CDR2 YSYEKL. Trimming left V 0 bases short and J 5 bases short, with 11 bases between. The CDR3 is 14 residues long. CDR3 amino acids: CASSQDGSFDEQYF. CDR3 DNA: TGCGCCAGCAGCCAAGACGGGAGTTTCGACGAGCAGTACTTC.

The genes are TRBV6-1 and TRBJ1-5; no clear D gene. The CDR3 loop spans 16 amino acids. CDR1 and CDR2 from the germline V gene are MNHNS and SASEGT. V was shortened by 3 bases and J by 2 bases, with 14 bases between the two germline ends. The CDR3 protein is CASSDRTPGGNQPQHF. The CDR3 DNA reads TGTGCCAGCAGTGATCGGACCCCCGGGGGCAATCAGCCCCAGCATTTT.

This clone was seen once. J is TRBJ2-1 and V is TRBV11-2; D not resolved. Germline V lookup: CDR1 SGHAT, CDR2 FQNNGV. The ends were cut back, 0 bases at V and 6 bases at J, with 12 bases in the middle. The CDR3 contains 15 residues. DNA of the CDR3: TGTGCCAGCAGCTTAGATAAGGGTTGGGCCAATGAGCAGTTCTTC. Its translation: CASSLDKGWANEQFF.

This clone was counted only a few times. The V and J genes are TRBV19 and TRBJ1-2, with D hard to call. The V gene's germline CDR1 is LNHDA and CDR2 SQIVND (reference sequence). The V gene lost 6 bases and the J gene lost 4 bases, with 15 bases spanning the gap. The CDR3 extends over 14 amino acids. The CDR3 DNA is TGTGCCAGTAGCCCCCCCGGAGCTCGCTATGGCTACACCTTC. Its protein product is CASSPPGARYGYTF.